The 3 T cell receptor beta chains presented below share a single source sample, sequenced in a study of monozygotic twins with inflammatory bowel disease. TCRdb reprocessed the 5' RACE reads, keeping one entry per CDR3 protein, no DNA. This table holds around 150,000 distinct CDR3 sequences. The sequenced sample was blood. The receptors here all came from a human donor with ulcerative colitis or Crohn's disease, or a healthy co-twin of an affected twin (not recorded which).

This chain joins TRBV5-4 and TRBJ2-1; TCRdb indicates TRBD2, and absent DNA this call remains unverified. The germline V gene has CDR1 SGHNT and CDR2 YYREEE (reference sequence). This CDR3 spans 13 amino acids. CDR3: CAKGLAGISEQFF.

J is TRBJ1-4 and V is TRBV5-1; TCRdb's assignment of TRBD1 cannot be checked, as there is no DNA. The CDR3 is 15 amino acids. Germline V gene data show CDR1 as SGHRS and CDR2 as YFSETQ. The CDR3 protein is CASSWGQVERGKLFF.

CDR3 region: CASSQGARLAILDTQYF. The chain couples TRBV4-3 to TRBJ2-3; TCRdb selects TRBD2, and the lack of DNA leaves this call unchecked. The CDR3 is 17 residues long. Germline lookup yields CDR1 LGHNA and CDR2 YSLEER.